This is a list of T cell receptor beta chains from one sample in a study of cytotoxic CD8 clonotypes in ibrutinib-treated CLL. The method was immunoSEQ multiplex PCR; TCRdb's version includes in-frame clones alone and lacks a portion of them. The table records under 200,000 clones, roughly 86% of them present only once. The source material was PBMCs, sampled after 12 months of ibrutinib treatment. The receptors were gathered from a human donor with chronic lymphocytic leukemia. Each CDR3 is given with its conserved first and last residue.

TRBJ2-3,TRBV20-1,CSARGPDTQYF
TRBJ2-3,TRBV30,CAWKAGGTGTDTQYF
TRBJ2-7,TRBV29-1,CSGGGGYEQYF
TRBJ1-1,TRBV4-3,CASSRGGTAAEVFF
TRBJ2-5,TRBV7-9,CASSQQGTSQETQYF
TRBJ2-4,TRBV13,CASSLGSRLAKNIQYF
TRBJ2-7,TRBV19,CASSWNSGGSYEQYF
TRBJ2-7,TRBV18,CASSPPSLPYEQYF
TRBJ2-7,TRBV18,CASSPPASGSAYEQYF
TRBJ2-1,TRBV5-4,CASSRSTSGARSSYNEQFF
TRBJ2-5,TRBV18,CASSPLGLALYF
TRBJ2-7,TRBV7-9,CASSLVSPSGSYEQYF
TRBJ1-2,TRBV4-2,CASSQDIGTGLNYGYTF
TRBJ2-5,TRBV14,CASSQDSRGGETQYF
TRBJ1-6,TRBV28,CASSLNPVRSYYNSPLHF
TRBJ2-7,TRBV4-3,CASSQEGLAGYEQYF
TRBJ2-1,TRBV7-2,CASSLDQLRITEQFF
TRBJ1-4,TRBV30,CAWSGEGQGEEKLFF
TRBJ1-1,TRBV6-5,CASSYGGQLTEAFF
TRBJ1-5,TRBV5-8,CASSGDFQPQHF
TRBJ2-3,TRBV5-6,CASSLDLDTQYF
TRBJ1-4,TRBV9,CASSASRTGGTNEKLFF
TRBJ1-2,TRBV18,CASSPSEGYGYTF
TRBJ2-3,TRBV4-2,CASNEREGNTDTQYF
TRBJ2-1,TRBV5-4,CASSFRTRDEQFF
TRBJ2-7,TRBV15,CATSRALNYEQYF
TRBJ2-7,TRBV7-9,CASSSRTGSYEQYF
TRBJ1-4,TRBV19,CASSQDREMNEKLFF
TRBJ2-1,TRBV28,CASSLGTSGRVEQFF
TRBJ1-1,TRBV7-9,CASSRTVGWAEAFF
TRBJ1-5,TRBV7-8,CASSLAAGNQPQHF
TRBJ2-3,TRBV13,CASSLGRGTGAPDTQYF
TRBJ1-2,TRBV5-1,CASSSTGGGGYTF
TRBJ2-7,TRBV27,CASRAGQGAFYEQYF
TRBJ2-3,TRBV7-2,CASSIPGLAEYF
TRBJ1-1,TRBV19,CASIKSNTEAFF
TRBJ1-2,TRBV5-6,CASSLIDRTANYGYTF
TRBJ1-2,TRBV28,CASSSPGDLVPFYGYTF
TRBJ2-7,TRBV27,CAVSPSGAYEQYF
TRBJ2-5,TRBV9,CASSVVPYQETQYF
TRBJ1-2,TRBV28,CASSPGGTGGDYTF
TRBJ2-2,TRBV10-3,CASKGLADTGELFF
TRBJ1-2,TRBV9,CASSVSQSDYGYTF
TRBJ2-7,TRBV5-1,CASSLGVPSGRFSYEQYF
TRBJ2-3,TRBV6-5,CASRSTGEADTQYF
TRBJ2-7,TRBV7-2,CASSLAWAGLAGDEQYF
TRBJ2-1,TRBV29-1,CSVDKPTGRQPDEQFF
TRBJ1-1,TRBV28,CASSHSTALNTEAFF
TRBJ1-1,TRBV4-3,CASSQDMDANTEAFF
TRBJ2-1,TRBV4-2,CASSQESGNEQFF
TRBJ1-2,TRBV6-5,CASSYQDRNYGYTF
TRBJ1-6,TRBV27,CASSLSGGSLGTLHF
TRBJ1-3,TRBV7-3,CASSLKAQGAGGNTIYF
TRBJ2-1,TRBV9,CASSGTGVDEQFF
TRBJ2-7,TRBV28,CASSSGWGYEQYF